The T cell receptor beta chain described here comes from a study of cytomegalovirus exposure and HLA in healthy donors (dated by TCRdb to about 2017). Background on the whole study: An earlier analysis of some 620 of the donors reported approximately 260 Gb of sequence data and some 110 million unique TCR beta sequences obtained from about 179 million T cells. An early release covering 550 to 700 HLA-typed donors comprised about 300 gigabases of sequencing data and tens of millions of unique TCR sequences. Of the roughly 400 genotyped donors, around 81% fell in the genetic ancestry cluster associated with self-reported Caucasian donors. The study aimed to test whether cataloging public T cell receptors could reveal signatures of past pathogen exposure. The study used immunosequencing to profile the T cell repertoires of 670 or so subjects and linked those repertoires to cytomegalovirus serostatus. Besides the first cohort of roughly 660 subjects, a separate validation cohort made up of 120 different subjects was used. To predict cytomegalovirus infection status, the study brought together high-throughput TCR immunosequencing, statistical association of individual TCRs with disease status, and machine learning. A later analysis re-examined previously published TCR beta repertoires from 600 to 700 donors and added high-resolution HLA genotyping to investigate patterns of TCR occurrence. Rather than using new phenotypic data, the later analysis identified candidate immune exposures from TCR beta sequences and from how often those sequences occurred across donors. To decide whether each TCR beta V gene segment behaved as functional or pseudogenic, an earlier analysis of some 600 of the donors relied on high-throughput TCR beta sequencing. Donor age, sex, ethnicity and CMV serostatus were collected together with the repertoire data. In a later genetic analysis, genome-wide SNP genotypes for about 55% of the roughly 700 donors were used, and that subset was treated as a discovery cohort. Every discovery cohort repertoire had been produced on one sequencing platform. HLA typing included class I and class II loci at four-digit resolution. The number of typed donors differed by locus: about 620-640 for A, B, C, DRB1 and DQB1; 500 to 550 for DQA1; 606 for DPA1; and about 450 for DPB1. Because of strong linkage in the cohort, roughly five DR-DQ haplotypes were treated as single units for association and clustering. Among some 400 genotyped donors of the cohort, an average of around 240,000 unique TCR beta nucleotide sequences was sequenced per donor, of which approximately 19% were non-productive.

The cohort comprised approximately 700 healthy bone marrow donors. All cohort members were sampled while nominally healthy, although unrecorded immune exposures were likely present. The donor was CMV seropositive and was included in the group of approximately 310 seropositive cohort members. Each donor provided a peripheral blood sample, and peripheral blood mononuclear cells were used for TCR beta sequencing. The Qiagen DNeasy Blood Extraction Kit was used to extract genomic DNA from the blood cell samples. The paper as a whole reports these results and caveats: Specific HLA alleles were associated with 18,000 or so TCR beta sequences at a false discovery rate of 0.05 in a later analysis. A later analysis found that HLA-associated TCR beta chains were more clonally expanded and had lower generation probabilities than equally common non-associated chains. Some IMGT-functional V segments, including TRBV6-2 and TRBV6-3, could not be told apart with the 87-base-pair reads, so those segments were excluded. An association between a missense DCLRE1C variant and V-gene and J-gene trimming of TCR beta chains was found in a later genetic analysis and replicated in an independent cohort. A few of the identified cytomegalovirus-associated TCR beta chains were confirmed in vitro to be specific for cytomegalovirus antigens. The authors suggested that the approach could potentially be generalized to other disease states and immunological phenotypes. The classifier was reported to diagnose cytomegalovirus status with high specificity and sensitivity in both the original and validation cohorts. Roughly 17 rarely observed V segments, including chromosome 9 orphons, were excluded from the earlier analysis of just under 600 of the donors because counts were too low. A total of 164 TCR beta chains were listed by the study as associated with cytomegalovirus. The presence/absence analyses assumed that sequencing depth was roughly uniform across donors, and that assumption may not be true. In an earlier analysis of around 600 of the donors, most TCR beta V segments appeared in productive rearrangements about 87% or about 30% of the time, broadly matching IMGT annotations. CMV serostatus was the only immune exposure information available for the cohort. Most TCR sequences were seen in very few donors, while some public TCRs were found in many individuals. Linkage disequilibrium might explain the correlated functional status among segregating V segments, but an unknown experimental factor could not be excluded. In a later analysis, several top co-occurrence clusters were reported to appear linked to parvovirus B19, influenza, CMV and Epstein-Barr virus. In a later analysis, most CMV-associated TCR beta chains were found to appear HLA-restricted, with HLA associations seemingly driven largely by CMV exposure. A later analysis found that TCR association rates varied across HLA loci, with DRB1 alleles showing the most associated TCRs and HLA-C alleles the fewest. A later genetic analysis reported fewer N-insertions in productive TCRs among donors in an Asian-associated ancestry cluster than the roughly 700-donor mean. The sequencing pipeline was judged likely to have produced a cluster of highly shared sequence variants as a technical artifact. This cohort had only TCR beta chains sequenced, and the lack of alpha or paired-chain data limited which features could be detected. A further reported finding was that TCR beta sequences accurately predicted the HLA-A and HLA-B alleles for most subjects in the first cohort. Strong co-occurrence of HLA alleles, especially DR and DQ, made assigning TCR associations to individual alleles difficult. Because HLA typing was unavailable for some donors at each locus, only the typed subset was used in association tests.

From the cysteine through the phenylalanine, the CDR3 covers 15 amino acids. Only the CDR3 part of the read is kept: 45 bases, read in frame from the first base. V drops 3 bases and J drops 2 bases, leaving 10 bases in between. For CDR1 and CDR2, the germline V gene (reference sequence) lists LNHDA and SQIVND. This clone was observed a few times. Its antigen specificity is not known. It has no much larger one-base neighbor in the sample; base qualities were not kept. Preparation of the library involved the immunoSEQ multiplex PCR assay. A mixture of 60 forward primers for TCR Vbeta segments and 13 reverse primers for TCR Jbeta segments was used in the multiplex PCR. A multiplex PCR assay on genomic DNA amplified the CDR3 region of rearranged TCR beta genes. The amplified TCR beta libraries were sequenced on the Illumina HiSeq System as 87-base-pair reads. The study's processing was this. A later analysis counted approximately 74 million unique TCR beta chains across the 500 to 850 repertoires, and about 10 million of these chains were shared by at least two donors. Raw reads were error-corrected and collapsed into unique sequences by a nearest-neighbor algorithm in which closely related sequences were merged to remove PCR and sequencing errors. V, D and J gene segments were assigned by aligning CDR3 sequences to IMGT reference sequences. Each retained sequence needed at least a six-nucleotide match to both a V gene segment and a J gene segment. Rearrangements were called productive when the CDR3 lacked stop codons and stayed in frame with V and J; all others were non-productive. CDR3 was defined by IMGT convention, running from the second conserved V-encoded cysteine to the conserved J-encoded phenylalanine. The earlier analysis of around 640 of the donors excluded sequences that lacked an unambiguous match to a single V gene segment. In an earlier analysis of several hundred of the donors, a V segment was called functional when productive rearrangements were above 56.7%, and segregating when the standard deviation between donors exceeded 5%. To diagnose cytomegalovirus status from the catalog of TCR beta chain sequences, a statistical classification framework was built. V and J gene assignment, in a later analysis, came from comparing TCR nucleotide sequences with IMGT/GENE-DB human TR gene sequences. In a later analysis, CDR3 sequences and most-parsimonious VDJ recombination scenarios were assigned using the TCRdist pipeline. In a later analysis, every TCR beta chain was defined by the combination of its CDR3 amino acid sequence and its V-gene family, and reads without a unique V-gene family were dropped. As a way to deal with suspected cross-contamination and a sequencing artifact, a later analysis dropped 450 to 600 nucleotide sequences that were highly shared and had low generation probability. In a later analysis, a clonal expansion index for each public chain was calculated from normalized within-repertoire ranks of inferred template counts. Generation probabilities in a later analysis came from a VDJ recombination model fitted to out-of-frame rearrangements, and those results were checked against IGoR. Hypergeometric tests were used in a later analysis to score TCR-TCR, TCR-HLA and TCR-CMV co-occurrence, with a repertoire-size bias correction applied to the TCR pairs. A later analysis estimated false discovery rates by permuting HLA or CMV assignments 20 times. A later analysis grouped co-occurring TCRs with DBSCAN, adding TCRdist sequence similarity when clustering within HLA-allele-positive subsets. Co-occurrence clustering excluded repertoires with fewer than 30,000 or more than 120,000 public chains, plus five with anomalous nucleotide sharing. The source is immuneACCESS, and TCRdb retained only in-frame sequences with V and J called. Part of the clones is not carried over; for the studies checked, unresolved V genes explain less than half of this, and the remainder is unexplained. That table supplies the V and J calls and clone size; D and trimming were determined from the DNA. This sample comprises about 90,000 clones, around 69% of them detected only once. The ten top clones hold roughly 19% of the sample.

The chain uses TRBV19 and TRBJ1-4, with a tentative D gene TRBD1 over 6 matching bases. Material: PBMCs. This sequence originates from a woman aged 55-69 years in good health and CMV-seropositive. The DNA is as follows: TGTGCCAGTAGTATCCCAGGGGCCACTAATGAAAAACTGTTTTTT. Translated, this gives CASSIPGATNEKLFF.